Shown below are 9 T cell receptor beta chains from a single sample sequenced in a study of graft-versus-host responses after intestinal transplantation (dated by TCRdb to the early 2020s). The library was generated by the immunoSEQ multiplex PCR assay. This immuneACCESS table, as held by TCRdb, lists in-frame sequences with V and J called but not all clones. Of the missing ones, under half trace to an unresolved V gene in checked studies; the others have no known cause. This sample gives 50,000 to 60,000 clones in total; around nine tenths of them show up just once. The top ten hold about 2.6% of the sample. The label giving this sample's time point can be read as: cells obtained before transplantation from donor or recipient. No cognate antigen is known for these TCRs. The sequencing here drew on unstimulated CD4+ T cells sorted from spleen or lymph node cells, taken before transplant. The receptor source for this set is a human donor who was the organ donor for an intestinal transplant.

This chain connects TRBV2 to TRBJ2-1; the D is unclear. Germline V gene data show CDR1 as SNHLY and CDR2 as FYNNEI. V was clipped by 7 bases and J by 6 bases, with 16 bases between them. The CDR3 totals 14 residues. The CDR3 sequence is CASTTLQTANEQFF. CDR3 nucleotides: TGTGCCAGCACTACTTTACAGACCGCCAATGAGCAGTTCTTC.

The genes are TRBV4-2 and TRBJ2-3; 7 positions match TRBD1. Trimming at V came to 4 bases and at J to 3 bases, leaving 10 bases not matched to a gene. From germline, CDR1 is LGHNA and CDR2 YNFKEQ. This CDR3 has 16 amino acids. DNA of the CDR3: TGTGCCAGCAGCCTTGCGGCACAGGGGAAGACAGATACGCAGTATTTT. The encoded protein is CASSLAAQGKTDTQYF.

This chain links TRBV18 with TRBJ2-7, with TRBD1 matching over 7 bases. With V trimmed by 3 bases and J by 3 bases, 2 bases remained unmatched. CDR3 length: 13 residues. CDR1 and CDR2 from the germline V gene are KGHSH and LQKENI. The DNA for the CDR3 is TGTGCCAGCTCACCGGGACAGTACTACGAGCAGTACTTC. Translation: CASSPGQYYEQYF.

The chain carries TRBV19 and TRBJ2-1; D possibly matches TRBD1 or TRBD2 (5 bases each). The CDR3 extends over 13 amino acids. Germline V lookup: CDR1 LNHDA, CDR2 SQIVND (reference sequence). Trimming removed 5 bases at V and 3 bases at J, with 8 bases between. Here the CDR3 DNA reads TGTGCCAGTAGTTCGGGACGCTACAATGAGCAGTTCTTC. Translation gives CASSSGRYNEQFF.

The sample holds a few counts of this clone. The chain employs TRBV7-9 and TRBJ2-1; TRBD2 matches at 10 bases. The V gene's germline CDR1 is SEHNR and CDR2 FQNEAQ (reference sequence). The J segment lost 8 bases and the V segment lost 4 bases, leaving 5 bases of the junction unmatched. The CDR3 runs 14 residues. The CDR3 DNA reads TGTGCCAGCAGCTCTTTAGCGGGAGGACATGAGCAGTTCTTC. Translation: CASSSLAGGHEQFF. Full variable domain (outside the CDR3, taken from reference TRBV7-9 and TRBJ2-1): DTGVSQNPRHKITKRGQNVTFRCDPISEHNRLYWYRQTLGQGPEFLTYFQNEAQLEKSRLLSDRFSAERPKGSFSTLEIQRTEQGDSAMYLCASSSLAGGHEQFFGPGTRLTVL.

The table lists this clone with a count of one. The rearrangement links TRBV2 to TRBJ2-3, with 9 bases identical to TRBD1. The CDR3 is 14 residues long. In germline, CDR1 is SNHLY, CDR2 FYNNEI. With 6 bases clipped from V and 0 bases from J, the junction kept 1 base outside the gene matches. The CDR3 DNA reads as TGTGCCAGCAGACAGGGGGCTAGCACAGATACGCAGTATTTT. Translating it yields CASRQGASTDTQYF. The variable domain in full, completed from reference TRBV2 and TRBJ2-3, reads EPEVTQTPSHQVTQMGQEVILRCVPISNHLYFYWYRQILGQKVEFLVSFYNNEISEKSEIFDDQFSVERPDGSNFTLKIRSTKLEDSAMYFCASRQGASTDTQYFGPGTRLTVL.

The chain has TRBV5-6 and TRBJ1-2, with 9 bases identical to TRBD1. Germline CDR1 reads SGHDT; CDR2 reads YYEEEE. The CDR3 spans 16 residues. V lost 1 base to trimming and J lost 8 bases; unmatched junction nucleotides: 12. CDR3 loop: CASSLMLGTGTRGYTF. CDR3 bases: TGTGCCAGCAGCTTGATGTTAGGGACAGGGACTCGGGGCTACACCTTC.

The chain carries TRBV7-2 and TRBJ2-7, with D perhaps matching TRBD1 or TRBD2 (5 bases each). V shed 1 base and J shed 2 bases, with 9 bases lying between them. Germline-derived CDR1 and CDR2 are SGHTA and FQGNSA. The CDR3 spans 14 residues. The DNA for the CDR3 is TGTGCCAGCAGCTTAGGGGGGAGAGCCTACGAGCAGTACTTC. Its protein product is CASSLGGRAYEQYF.

The V call is TRBV5-4, the J call TRBJ2-2; 11 bases are shared with TRBD2. Germline lookup yields CDR1 SGHNT and CDR2 YYREEE (reference sequence). Germline trimming cut 6 bases from V and 3 bases from J; bases unmatched to any gene: 10. This CDR3 has 17 amino acids. CDR3 bases: TGTGCCAGCAACACCCTAGCGGGAGGACCCGACACCGGGGAGCTGTTTTTT. This encodes CASNTLAGGPDTGELFF.